This T cell receptor beta chain was found in a study of long-term antiretroviral therapy in people with HIV. Findings and caveats of the study: From the mid-2000s to the late 2010s, blood was obtained, possibly while participants received older ART regimens.

This CDR3 region has 13 residues. Germline loops: CDR1 MNHEY, CDR2 SVGAGI. V was clipped by 2 bases and J by 8 bases, with 7 bases between them. The immunoSEQ assay was v3.0, run at survey level. Sequencing aimed to cover roughly 40,000-55,000 T-cell genomes per sample. Assay used: immunoSEQ multiplex PCR; TCRdb lists only in-frame clones, some missing. This sample has under 40,000 clones, with 82% found just once. A note on this clone: No antigen is known for it.

Specimens retained roughly 1-11 million cryopreserved PBMC preceding DNA extraction. The TCR comes from a man younger than 35 with HIV. The genes are TRBV6-5 and TRBJ1-6, with D hard to call. The sequencing used unsorted PBMCs, collected 0.3 years after starting antiretroviral therapy. The CDR3 nucleotides are TGTGCCAGCAGTTACAGTACACATTCACCCCTCCACTTT. It specifies CASSYSTHSPLHF.